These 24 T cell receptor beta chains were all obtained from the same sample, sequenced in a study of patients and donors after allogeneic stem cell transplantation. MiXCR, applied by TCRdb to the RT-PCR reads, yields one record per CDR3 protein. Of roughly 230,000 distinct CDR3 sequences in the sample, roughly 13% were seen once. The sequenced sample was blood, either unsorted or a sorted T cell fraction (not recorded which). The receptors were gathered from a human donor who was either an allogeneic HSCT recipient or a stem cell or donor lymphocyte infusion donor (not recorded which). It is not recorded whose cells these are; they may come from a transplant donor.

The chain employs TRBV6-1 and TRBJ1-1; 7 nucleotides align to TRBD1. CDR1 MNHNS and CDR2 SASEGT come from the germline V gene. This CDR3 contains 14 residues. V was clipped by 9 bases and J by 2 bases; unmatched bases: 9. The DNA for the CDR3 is TGTGCCAGTAAACGGACAGGAGTAAACACTGAAGCTTTCTTT. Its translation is CASKRTGVNTEAFF.

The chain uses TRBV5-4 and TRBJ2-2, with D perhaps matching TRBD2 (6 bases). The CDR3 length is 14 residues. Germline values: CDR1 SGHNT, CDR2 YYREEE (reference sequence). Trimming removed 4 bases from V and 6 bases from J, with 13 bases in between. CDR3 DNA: TGTGCCAGCAGCCGTCGGGGGTTGGCCGGGGAGCTGTTTTTT. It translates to CASSRRGLAGELFF.

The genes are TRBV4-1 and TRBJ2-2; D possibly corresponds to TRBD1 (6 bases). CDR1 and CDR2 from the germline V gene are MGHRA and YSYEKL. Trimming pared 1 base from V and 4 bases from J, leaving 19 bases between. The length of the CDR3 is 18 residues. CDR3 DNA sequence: TGCGCCAGCAGCCAAGTGGGTTTTGGGGGCCCGGGCACCGGGGAGCTGTTTTTT. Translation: CASSQVGFGGPGTGELFF.

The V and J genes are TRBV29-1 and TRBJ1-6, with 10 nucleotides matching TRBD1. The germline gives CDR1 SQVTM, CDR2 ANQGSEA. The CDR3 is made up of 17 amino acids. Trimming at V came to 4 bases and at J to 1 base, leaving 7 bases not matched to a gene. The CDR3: CSVAGQGKESYNSPLHF. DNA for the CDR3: TGCAGCGTTGCGGGACAGGGGAAAGAATCCTATAATTCACCCCTCCACTTT.

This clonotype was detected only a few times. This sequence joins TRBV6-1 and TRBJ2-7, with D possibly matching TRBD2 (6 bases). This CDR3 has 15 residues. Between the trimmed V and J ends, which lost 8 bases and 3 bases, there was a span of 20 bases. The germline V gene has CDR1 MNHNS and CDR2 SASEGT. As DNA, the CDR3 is TGTGCCAGCCGATACGGAGGGAGCGAGGACTACGAGCAGTACTTC. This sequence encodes CASRYGGSEDYEQYF.

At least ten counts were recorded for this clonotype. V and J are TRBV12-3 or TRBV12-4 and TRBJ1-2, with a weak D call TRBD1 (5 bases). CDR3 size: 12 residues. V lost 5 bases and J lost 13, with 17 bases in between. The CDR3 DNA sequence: TGTGCCAGCAGTCAGGGATATTTGCTTGGCACCTTC. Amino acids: CASSQGYLLGTF.

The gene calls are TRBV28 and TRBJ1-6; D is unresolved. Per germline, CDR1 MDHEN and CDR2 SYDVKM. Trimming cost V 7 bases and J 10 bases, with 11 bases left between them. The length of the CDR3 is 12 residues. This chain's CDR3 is CASKVGESPLHF. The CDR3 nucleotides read TGTGCCAGCAAGGTCGGCGAGTCACCCCTCCACTTT.

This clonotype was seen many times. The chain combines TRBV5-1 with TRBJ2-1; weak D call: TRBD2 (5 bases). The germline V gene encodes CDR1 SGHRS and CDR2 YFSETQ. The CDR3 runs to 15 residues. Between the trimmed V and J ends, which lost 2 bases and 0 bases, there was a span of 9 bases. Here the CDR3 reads CASSFKEGSYNEQFF. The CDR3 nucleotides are TGCGCCAGCAGCTTTAAAGAGGGCTCCTACAATGAGCAGTTCTTC.

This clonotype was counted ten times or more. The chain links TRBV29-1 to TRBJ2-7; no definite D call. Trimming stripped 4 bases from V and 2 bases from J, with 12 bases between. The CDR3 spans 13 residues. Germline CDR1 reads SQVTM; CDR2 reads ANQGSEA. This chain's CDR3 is CSVAPKGTYEQYF. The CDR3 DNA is TGCAGCGTTGCTCCAAAGGGAACCTACGAGCAGTACTTC.

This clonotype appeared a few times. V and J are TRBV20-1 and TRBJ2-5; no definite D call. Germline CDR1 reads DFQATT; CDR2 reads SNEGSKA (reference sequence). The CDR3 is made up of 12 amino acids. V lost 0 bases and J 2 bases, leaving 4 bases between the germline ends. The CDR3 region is CSARDNQETQYF. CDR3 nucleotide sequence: TGCAGTGCTAGAGATAATCAAGAGACCCAGTACTTC.

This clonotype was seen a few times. The CDR3 bases are TGCAGTGCCCCCGGACAAGGCTACGAGCAGTACTTC. Protein sequence: CSAPGQGYEQYF. The chain is built from TRBV20-1 and TRBJ2-7; tentatively, D is TRBD1 (5 bases). CDR3 length: 12 amino acids. Looked up from germline, CDR1 is DFQATT and CDR2 is SNEGSKA (reference sequence). V was clipped by 6 bases and J by 3 bases, with 12 bases between them.

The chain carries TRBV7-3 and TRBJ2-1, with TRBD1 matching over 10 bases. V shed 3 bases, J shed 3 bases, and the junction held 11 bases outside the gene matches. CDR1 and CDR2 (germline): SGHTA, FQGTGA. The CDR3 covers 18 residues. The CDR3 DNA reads TGTGCCAGCAGCTTGAGACAGGGGGCATTCGGAGGCTACAATGAGCAGTTCTTC. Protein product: CASSLRQGAFGGYNEQFF.

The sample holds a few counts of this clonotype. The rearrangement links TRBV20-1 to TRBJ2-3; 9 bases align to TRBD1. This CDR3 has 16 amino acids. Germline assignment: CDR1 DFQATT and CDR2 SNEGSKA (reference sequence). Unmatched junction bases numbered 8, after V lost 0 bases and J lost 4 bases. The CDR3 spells CSARDPGTGTPDTQYF. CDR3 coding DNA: TGCAGTGCTAGAGACCCCGGGACAGGGACTCCAGATACGCAGTATTTT.

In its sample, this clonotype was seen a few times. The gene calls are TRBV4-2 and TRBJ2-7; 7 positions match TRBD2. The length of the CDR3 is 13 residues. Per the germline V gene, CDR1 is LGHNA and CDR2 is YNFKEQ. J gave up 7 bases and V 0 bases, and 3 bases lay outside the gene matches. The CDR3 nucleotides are TGTGCCAGCAGCCAAGATTCGGGGGGTGAGCAGTACTTC. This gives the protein CASSQDSGGEQYF.

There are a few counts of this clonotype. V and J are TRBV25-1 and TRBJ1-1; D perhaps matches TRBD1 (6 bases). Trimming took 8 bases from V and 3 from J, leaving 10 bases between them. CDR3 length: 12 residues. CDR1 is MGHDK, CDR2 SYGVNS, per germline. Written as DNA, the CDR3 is TGTGCCAGCGGCAGGGGTTACACTGAAGCTTTCTTT. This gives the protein CASGRGYTEAFF.

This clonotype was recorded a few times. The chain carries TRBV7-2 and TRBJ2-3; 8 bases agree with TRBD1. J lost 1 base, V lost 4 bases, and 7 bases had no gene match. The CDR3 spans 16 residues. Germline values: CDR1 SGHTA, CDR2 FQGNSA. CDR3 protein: CASSSLRGQGTDTQYF. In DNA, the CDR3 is TGTGCCAGCAGCTCGCTCAGGGGACAGGGCACAGATACGCAGTATTTT.

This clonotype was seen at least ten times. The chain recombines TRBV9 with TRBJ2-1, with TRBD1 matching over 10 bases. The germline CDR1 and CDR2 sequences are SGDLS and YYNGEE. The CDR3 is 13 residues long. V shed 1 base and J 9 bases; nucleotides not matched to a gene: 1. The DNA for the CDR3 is TGTGCCAGCAGCGTAAGGGACAGGGGTGAGCAGTTCTTC. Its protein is CASSVRDRGEQFF.

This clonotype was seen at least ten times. Here the CDR3 DNA reads TGTGCCATCAGTGAGCGGGCCCCCTACGAGCAGTACTTC. Its translation is CAISERAPYEQYF. V and J are TRBV10-3 and TRBJ2-7; D is undetermined. CDR3 length: 13 amino acids. In germline, CDR1 is ENHRY, CDR2 SYGVKD. V was cut by 2 bases and J by 2 bases, with 7 bases left in between.

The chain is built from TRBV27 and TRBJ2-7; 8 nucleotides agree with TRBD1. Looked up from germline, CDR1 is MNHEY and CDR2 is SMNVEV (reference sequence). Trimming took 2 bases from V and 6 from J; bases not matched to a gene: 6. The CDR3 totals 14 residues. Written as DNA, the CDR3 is TGTGCCAGCAGTTTAGGGTTGACAGGGGTCGAGCAGTACTTC. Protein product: CASSLGLTGVEQYF.

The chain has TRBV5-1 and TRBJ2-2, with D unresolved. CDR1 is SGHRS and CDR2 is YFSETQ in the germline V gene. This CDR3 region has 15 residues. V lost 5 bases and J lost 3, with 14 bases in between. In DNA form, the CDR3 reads TGCGCCAGCAGATCTTCGGCCCAGCACACCGGGGAGCTGTTTTTT. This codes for CASRSSAQHTGELFF.

This chain's CDR3 is CASSPGDRGNQPQHF. CDR3 nucleotides: TGTGCCAGCAGCCCCGGGGACAGGGGGAATCAGCCCCAGCATTTT. J is TRBJ1-5 and V is TRBV12-3 or TRBV12-4; 11 positions match TRBD1. With V trimmed by 6 bases and J by 4 bases, 5 bases remained unmatched. CDR3 size: 15 residues.

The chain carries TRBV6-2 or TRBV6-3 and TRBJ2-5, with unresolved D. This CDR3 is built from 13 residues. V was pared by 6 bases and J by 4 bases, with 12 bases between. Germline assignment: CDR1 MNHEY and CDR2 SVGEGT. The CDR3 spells CASSFYGRETQYF. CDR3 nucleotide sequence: TGTGCCAGCAGCTTCTATGGTAGAGAGACCCAGTACTTC.

The CDR3 DNA sequence: TGTGCCACCAGCAGGAACCCCCAGGCGGGAGGGGCCGGGGAGCTGTTTTTT. Its translation: CATSRNPQAGGAGELFF. The rearrangement uses TRBV15 and TRBJ2-2; 9 nucleotides line up with TRBD2. The ends lost 3 bases at V and 6 bases at J; junction bases unmatched: 11. Germline CDR1 reads LNHNV; CDR2 reads YYDKDF (reference sequence). The CDR3 has 17 amino acids. The complete variable domain, with remaining parts taken from reference TRBV15 and TRBJ2-2, reads DAMVIQNPRYQVTQFGKPVTLSCSQTLNHNVMYWYQQKSSQAPKLLFHYYDKDFNNEADTPDNFQSRRPNTSFCFLDIRSPGLGDTAMYLCATSRNPQAGGAGELFFGEGSRLTVL.

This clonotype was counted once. In DNA, the CDR3 is TGTGCCAGCAGTTACAGGGGCCGAAAGTCTGAAGCTTTCTTT. This codes for CASSYRGRKSEAFF. The chain links TRBV28 to TRBJ1-1; 7 nucleotides agree with TRBD1. CDR3 size: 14 residues. Germline-derived CDR1 and CDR2 are MDHEN and SYDVKM. The V and J ends lost 4 bases and 6 bases, in that order; junction bases with no gene match: 8.